These 30 T cell receptor beta chains were sequenced from one sample in a study of blood T cell repertoires in COVID-19. Sequencing was performed with immunoSEQ multiplex PCR; in TCRdb, only in-frame clones are kept and a portion is missing. Among about 80,000 clones listed, around 88% were seen once. The sequenced material came from peripheral blood. Source of these receptors: a woman older than 75 with acute or convalescent COVID-19.

This chain links TRBV2 with TRBJ1-2; a weak D match, TRBD1 (5 bases). CDR3 size: 14 residues. Germline V gene lookup returns CDR1 SNHLY and CDR2 FYNNEI. With 6 bases removed from V and 8 bases from J, the gap between germline ends came to 19 bases. The CDR3 protein is CASRSPDNLGGYTF. CDR3 bases: TGTGCCAGCAGGTCCCCGGACAACCTTGGGGGCTACACCTTC.

This clone was counted a single time. The chain recombines TRBV9 with TRBJ2-2; TRBD1 might be the D (7 bases). The length of the CDR3 is 17 residues. The germline V gene encodes CDR1 SGDLS and CDR2 YYNGEE. Trimming stripped 0 bases from V and 7 bases from J, with 19 bases between. CDR3 loop: CASSVDGTQGGGGELFF. In nucleotides, the CDR3 is TGTGCCAGCAGCGTAGACGGGACCCAGGGGGGTGGCGGGGAGCTGTTTTTT. The full variable domain, completed using reference TRBV9 and TRBJ2-2, is DSGVTQTPKHLITATGQRVTLRCSPRSGDLSVYWYQQSLDQGLQFLIQYYNGEERAKGNILERFSAQQFPDLHSELNLSSLELGDSALYFCASSVDGTQGGGGELFFGEGSRLTVL.

This clone was observed a handful of times. V usage is TRBV6-6 and J usage is TRBJ1-2; TRBD1 agrees at 7 bases. The length of the CDR3 is 12 residues. V gave up 6 bases and J gave up 7 bases; unmatched junction bases: 5. The germline V gene encodes CDR1 MNHNY and CDR2 SVGAGI (reference sequence). The chain's CDR3 is CASSPTGTGYTF. CDR3 DNA: TGTGCCAGCAGCCCGACAGGGACTGGCTACACCTTC.

The chain uses TRBV28 and TRBJ1-4; D is unresolved. The CDR3 covers 14 residues. Germline assignment: CDR1 MDHEN and CDR2 SYDVKM. The V end was cut by 5 bases, the J end by 5 bases, with 12 bases between. The CDR3 loop reads CASSPGSRNEKLFF. CDR3 bases: TGTGCCAGCAGTCCTGGCAGTCGAAATGAAAAACTGTTTTTT.

This chain joins TRBV19 and TRBJ2-1; no definite D call. The V end was cut by 7 bases, the J end by 4 bases, with 5 bases between. CDR1 and CDR2 (germline): LNHDA, SQIVND (reference sequence). CDR3 length: 11 residues. The CDR3 DNA reads TGTGCCAGTACCAAATACAATGAGCAGTTCTTC. Translation: CASTKYNEQFF.

This rearrangement joins TRBV29-1 to TRBJ1-4; 10 nucleotides line up with TRBD1. Germline lookup yields CDR1 SQVTM and CDR2 ANQGSEA. The CDR3 extends over 14 amino acids. With 6 bases clipped from V and 8 bases from J, the junction kept 9 bases outside the gene matches. The CDR3 sequence is CSVQDRGQGEKLFF. The DNA of the CDR3 is TGCAGCGTCCAAGACAGGGGGCAGGGAGAAAAACTGTTTTTT.

This chain's CDR3 is CARPGGPPYEQYF. In DNA, the CDR3 is TGTGCCAGGCCGGGGGGTCCACCCTACGAGCAGTACTTC. V gene TRBV2 combines with J gene TRBJ2-7, with 7 bases matching TRBD2. The CDR3 is 13 amino acids. After removal of 9 bases from V and 2 bases from J, the junction contained 7 bases not matched to a gene. Germline CDR1 and CDR2: SNHLY and FYNNEI.

This chain joins TRBV7-2 and TRBJ2-1; 10 positions match TRBD2. The V gene's germline CDR1 is SGHTA and CDR2 FQGNSA. With 3 bases clipped from V and 6 bases from J, the junction kept 8 bases outside the gene matches. The CDR3 totals 16 residues. The CDR3 is CASSFNLAGGTNEQFF. CDR3 nucleotide sequence: TGTGCCAGCAGCTTCAATTTAGCGGGGGGTACCAATGAGCAGTTCTTC.

This clone was picked up a small number of times. The chain has TRBV5-1 and TRBJ1-2; TRBD1 is a possible D gene (5 bases). The germline V gene has CDR1 SGHRS and CDR2 YFSETQ. Trimming stripped 3 bases from V and 8 bases from J, with 14 bases between. This CDR3 spans 13 amino acids. CDR3 amino acids: CASSSGQRGGYTF. CDR3 nucleotide sequence: TGCGCCAGCAGCTCGGGTCAGCGGGGCGGCTACACCTTC.

J is TRBJ1-1 and V is TRBV18; D remains unclear. Germline CDR1 reads KGHSH; CDR2 reads LQKENI. Trimming stripped 0 bases from V and 4 bases from J, with 9 bases between. The CDR3 extends over 14 amino acids. CDR3 DNA: TGTGCCAGCTCACCACCGAGGGTTGGCACTGAAGCTTTCTTT. Translating gives CASSPPRVGTEAFF.

This clone has only a few counts. J is TRBJ1-2 and V is TRBV4-2, with 8 bases that match TRBD1. V trimming: 1 base; J trimming: 6 bases; junction bases outside the gene matches: 7. Germline V lookup: CDR1 LGHNA, CDR2 YNFKEQ. The CDR3 runs 15 residues. Written as DNA, the CDR3 is TGTGCCAGCAGCCAAGGGCCTGGACAGGGAAATGGCTACACCTTC. This translates into CASSQGPGQGNGYTF.

The rearrangement links TRBV5-1 to TRBJ2-7; TRBD2 matches at 16 bases. The germline V gene has CDR1 SGHRS and CDR2 YFSETQ. The CDR3 sequence is 16 residues long. With V trimmed by 0 bases and J by 12 bases, 9 bases remained unmatched. CDR3 bases: TGCGCCAGCAGCTTGGCTGAGGGACTAGCGGGGGGGCGAAGGTACTTC. Its translation: CASSLAEGLAGGRRYF.

V gene TRBV5-1 combines with J gene TRBJ2-3; 9 positions match TRBD2. Germline lookup yields CDR1 SGHRS and CDR2 YFSETQ. The CDR3 is 16 amino acids. Germline trimming cut 4 bases from V and 0 bases from J; bases unmatched to any gene: 6. CDR3 region: CASSNGLAPSTDTQYF. Written as DNA, the CDR3 is TGCGCCAGCAGCAACGGACTAGCGCCAAGCACAGATACGCAGTATTTT.

This chain uses TRBV5-1 with TRBJ2-3; tentatively, D is TRBD1 (5 bases). The germline gives CDR1 SGHRS, CDR2 YFSETQ. This CDR3 is built from 16 residues. V lost 4 bases and J 3 bases, leaving 18 bases between the germline ends. CDR3 sequence reads: CASSPPTTEMTDTQYF. For the CDR3, the DNA is TGCGCCAGCAGCCCCCCAACGACAGAAATGACAGATACGCAGTATTTT.

This chain joins TRBV5-4 and TRBJ2-7; D is perhaps TRBD2 (6 bases). This CDR3 has 15 amino acids. V was cut by 3 bases and J by 0 bases, with 13 bases left in between. Germline-derived CDR1 and CDR2 are SGHNT and YYREEE (reference sequence). This CDR3 is CASSSVHGGSYEQYF. Here the CDR3 DNA reads TGTGCCAGCAGCTCAGTTCACGGGGGCTCCTACGAGCAGTACTTC.

This clone was seen a single time. The chain couples TRBV5-1 to TRBJ2-1, with 10 bases matching TRBD2. CDR1 SGHRS and CDR2 YFSETQ come from the germline V gene. The CDR3 runs to 15 residues. The trim removed 4 bases at V and 7 bases at J, leaving 8 bases unmatched. As DNA, the CDR3 is TGCGCCAGCAGCGAATTAGCGGGAGGTTGGAATGAGCAGTTCTTC. Translated: CASSELAGGWNEQFF.

V is TRBV9 and J is TRBJ2-5; the D gene is possibly TRBD2 (6 bases). Germline CDR1 SGDLS, CDR2 YYNGEE. There are 16 residues in the CDR3. V was shortened by 3 bases and J by 5 bases, with 20 bases between the two germline ends. CDR3 protein: CASSAGVAGGEETQYF. CDR3 nucleotide sequence: TGTGCCAGCAGCGCGGGGGTGGCTGGCGGCGAGGAGACCCAGTACTTC.

The chain combines TRBV6-6 with TRBJ1-2, with 11 positions matching TRBD1. This CDR3 has 15 residues. After removal of 2 bases from V and 8 bases from J, the junction contained 7 bases not matched to a gene. Per germline, CDR1 MNHNY and CDR2 SVGAGI (reference sequence). CDR3 DNA: TGTGCCAGCAGTTACGGCGGACAGGGGGCGAGGGGCTACACCTTC. This sequence encodes CASSYGGQGARGYTF.

V is TRBV19 and J is TRBJ2-1, with D possibly matching TRBD1 (5 bases). Germline values: CDR1 LNHDA, CDR2 SQIVND (reference sequence). There are 17 residues in the CDR3. Trimming left V 2 bases short and J 10 bases short, with 24 bases between. The CDR3 region is CASSITSGSPGGKEQFF. For the CDR3, the DNA is TGTGCCAGTAGTATAACGTCAGGGTCCCCGGGTGGGAAGGAGCAGTTCTTC.

The chain recombines TRBV29-1 with TRBJ2-1; 8 bases fit TRBD1. The CDR3 is 14 residues long. In germline, CDR1 is SQVTM, CDR2 ANQGSEA. This chain's CDR3 is CSGGSGTGYNEQFF. Written as DNA, the CDR3 is TGCAGTGGGGGCTCCGGGACAGGATACAATGAGCAGTTCTTC.

V and J are TRBV3-1 (or the pseudogene TRBV3-2) and TRBJ1-3; D uncertain. Germline V CDR1 and CDR2: LGHDT, YNNKEL (reference sequence). This CDR3 is 14 amino acids long. V lost 2 bases and J 0 bases, leaving 5 bases between the germline ends. For the CDR3, the DNA is TGTGCCAGCAGCCAAACAATCTCTGGAAACACCATATATTTT. Protein: CASSQTISGNTIYF.

The chain is built from TRBV6-2 or TRBV6-3 and TRBJ1-5; 9 positions agree with TRBD1. The CDR3 is 17 residues long. Germline V gives CDR1 MNHEY, CDR2 SVGEGT. V shed 2 bases, J shed 2 bases, and the junction held 7 bases outside the gene matches. The CDR3: CASSYGTGSSRNQPQHF. The CDR3 DNA reads as TGTGCCAGCAGTTACGGGACAGGGTCATCGCGCAATCAGCCCCAGCATTTT.

The rearrangement links TRBV6-2 or TRBV6-3 to TRBJ2-2; 7 nucleotides match TRBD1. V shed 6 bases and J 6 bases; nucleotides not matched to a gene: 16. In germline, CDR1 is MNHEY, CDR2 SVGEGT. This CDR3 region has 17 residues. The CDR3 DNA reads TGTGCCAGCAGCCCCCGGCCGGGACAGCGTTTGCCCGGGGAGCTGTTTTTT. It is translated as CASSPRPGQRLPGELFF.

V gene TRBV11-2 combines with J gene TRBJ2-7; 9 nucleotides line up with TRBD1. This CDR3 region has 16 residues. Germline CDR1 is SGHAT and CDR2 is FQNNGV. V shed 1 base and J 2 bases; nucleotides not matched to a gene: 6. In DNA, the CDR3 is TGTGCCAGCAGCTTAGGCGGGACAGGGAATCCCTACGAGCAGTACTTC. Residues: CASSLGGTGNPYEQYF.

This clone was counted between two and nine times. V usage is TRBV4-2 and J usage is TRBJ1-1; D remains unclear. CDR1 is LGHNA, CDR2 YNFKEQ, per germline. There are 13 residues in the CDR3. The V gene lost 4 bases and the J gene lost 12 bases, with 18 bases spanning the gap. In nucleotides, the CDR3 is TGTGCCAGCAGCCCAGCAAGGATAGCCGAAACTTTCTTT. This translates into CASSPARIAETFF.

This clone was seen a few times. The chain joins TRBV7-3 to TRBJ1-6; possible D gene TRBD1, 5 bases. Trimming removed 5 bases from V and 9 bases from J, with 17 bases in between. The CDR3 is 15 amino acids. Per the germline V gene, CDR1 is SGHTA and CDR2 is FQGTGA. This CDR3 reads CASSQYAQGLSPLHF. CDR3 coding DNA: TGTGCCAGCAGCCAATACGCCCAGGGTCTTTCACCCCTCCACTTT.

CDR3 in DNA: TGTGCCAGCAGTCTTACGGGACTACCGGACGAAAAACTGTTTTTT. The encoded protein is CASSLTGLPDEKLFF. The rearrangement links TRBV9 to TRBJ1-4, with D possibly matching TRBD1 (5 bases). From germline, CDR1 is SGDLS and CDR2 YYNGEE. V lost 5 bases, J lost 8 bases, and 19 bases lay in between. CDR3 length: 15 residues.

This rearrangement joins TRBV2 to TRBJ1-6; the D is unclear. V lost 6 bases and J lost 6, with 15 bases in between. CDR1 is SNHLY, CDR2 FYNNEI, per germline. This CDR3 is built from 15 residues. The CDR3 region has the DNA TGTGCCAGCAGGCGGGAGGCGGGGTCTAATTCACCCCTCCACTTT. It is translated as CASRREAGSNSPLHF.

The chain carries TRBV19 and TRBJ1-5, with D tentatively TRBD1 (5 bases). The ends were cut back, 2 bases at V and 0 bases at J, with 17 bases in the middle. This CDR3 contains 18 residues. The germline V gene encodes CDR1 LNHDA and CDR2 SQIVND (reference sequence). For the CDR3, the DNA is TGTGCCAGTAGTATACGCCGGCGGGGGTGGGATAGCAATCAGCCCCAGCATTTT. It specifies CASSIRRRGWDSNQPQHF.

There are a few counts of this clone. V and J are TRBV5-1 and TRBJ2-1, with D possibly TRBD2 on 6 matching bases. Germline V gives CDR1 SGHRS, CDR2 YFSETQ. The CDR3 covers 16 residues. Trimming stripped 4 bases from V and 0 bases from J, with 14 bases between. CDR3 sequence (DNA): TGCGCCAGCAGCCCTAGCGCTTTTACCTCCTACAATGAGCAGTTCTTC. This encodes CASSPSAFTSYNEQFF.